These 24 T cell receptor beta chains originate from one sample sequenced in a study of blood T cell repertoires in COVID-19. Some clones are missing from TCRdb's copy, which holds only in-frame ones; the method was immunoSEQ multiplex PCR. The sample lists about 100,000 clones, approximately 85% occurring once. Material for sequencing was peripheral blood. These receptors originate from a man in his sixties with acute or convalescent COVID-19.

This chain links TRBV5-1 with TRBJ2-7; D possibly corresponds to TRBD1 (5 bases). Trimming took 7 bases from V and 7 from J, leaving 21 bases between them. The V gene's germline CDR1 is SGHRS and CDR2 YFSETQ. The CDR3 sequence is 14 residues long. The CDR3, as DNA: TGCGCCAGCGCACCCTCCACTTCCCCAGGGGAGCAGTACTTC. Translated: CASAPSTSPGEQYF.

J is TRBJ2-1 and V is TRBV9; 12 bases map to TRBD1. V gave up 3 bases and J gave up 6 bases; unmatched junction bases: 4. The CDR3 loop spans 15 amino acids. The germline gives CDR1 SGDLS, CDR2 YYNGEE. As DNA, the CDR3 is TGTGCCAGCAGCGCCCGGGACAGGGGGCTCAATGAGCAGTTCTTC. Encoded protein: CASSARDRGLNEQFF.

The V gene is TRBV11-2, the J gene TRBJ1-3; no clear D. The V end lost 0 bases, the J end lost 1 base, and 10 bases lay between the germline ends. The CDR3 is made up of 16 amino acids. Germline V gene lookup returns CDR1 SGHAT and CDR2 FQNNGV. CDR3 DNA sequence: TGTGCCAGCAGCTTAGATGGGGAGTTGTCTGGAAACACCATATATTTT. It is translated as CASSLDGELSGNTIYF.

This clone was observed a handful of times. The chain recombines TRBV28 with TRBJ2-7, with 11 positions matching TRBD2. Per the germline V gene, CDR1 is MDHEN and CDR2 is SYDVKM. The V gene end was trimmed by 5 bases and the J gene end by 2 bases; junction bases not matched to a gene: 5. The CDR3 has 15 amino acids. The DNA for the CDR3 is TGTGCCAGCAGTCTTCTAGCGGGAGGCCCCTACGAGCAGTACTTC. This encodes CASSLLAGGPYEQYF. Filled out from reference TRBV28 and TRBJ2-7, the complete variable domain reads DVKVTQSSRYLVKRTGEKVFLECVQDMDHENMFWYRQDPGLGLRLIYFSYDVKMKEKGDIPEGYSVSREKKERFSLILESASTNQTSMYLCASSLLAGGPYEQYFGPGTRLTVT.

The chain has TRBV7-3 and TRBJ2-7; 7 positions match TRBD1. The V and J ends lost 5 bases and 2 bases, in that order; junction bases with no gene match: 6. The germline V gene has CDR1 SGHTA and CDR2 FQGTGA. The CDR3 spans 14 residues. The CDR3 spells CASSETGRTYEQYF. The CDR3 DNA is TGTGCCAGCAGCGAGACAGGGAGAACCTACGAGCAGTACTTC.

CDR3 protein: CASSDGGGAGNEQFF. CDR3 nucleotide sequence: TGTGCCAGCAGTGATGGCGGGGGGGCAGGCAATGAGCAGTTCTTC. The J gene is TRBJ2-1, the V gene TRBV6-4, with 9 bases fitting TRBD2. CDR1 and CDR2 (germline): MRHNA, SNTAGT. V lost 3 bases to trimming and J lost 6 bases; unmatched junction nucleotides: 6. The CDR3 has 15 residues.

This chain connects TRBV4-2 to TRBJ1-2; 9 bases are shared with TRBD1. Trimming at V came to 0 bases and at J to 2 bases, leaving 4 bases not matched to a gene. Germline V gene sequence: CDR1 LGHNA, CDR2 YNFKEQ. The CDR3 is made up of 16 amino acids. CDR3 sequence (DNA): TGTGCCAGCAGCCAAGAAGGGGACAGGGCGAACTATGGCTACACCTTC. Translating it yields CASSQEGDRANYGYTF.

This sequence joins TRBV7-9 and TRBJ2-3; perhaps TRBD1 as D (5 bases). V was clipped by 5 bases and J by 14 bases, with 14 bases between them. CDR3 length: 11 amino acids. The germline CDR1 and CDR2 sequences are SEHNR and FQNEAQ (reference sequence). The CDR3 DNA is TGTGCCAGCAGCCAGGGATTTGGTCGGTATTTT. It is translated as CASSQGFGRYF.

This rearrangement joins TRBV6-4 to TRBJ2-5; tentatively, D is TRBD2 (6 bases). The ends were cut back, 5 bases at V and 9 bases at J, with 22 bases in the middle. This CDR3 comprises 15 residues. CDR1 MRHNA and CDR2 SNTAGT come from the germline V gene. The CDR3 region has the DNA TGTGCCAGCAGTTACCGGGCCGCGGAGGGTGAGGCCCAGTACTTC. Amino acid sequence: CASSYRAAEGEAQYF.

This clone was seen more than once but under ten times. The chain links TRBV14 to TRBJ1-1; 8 nucleotides agree with TRBD1. With V trimmed by 2 bases and J by 10 bases, 6 bases remained unmatched. The CDR3 length is 13 residues. Looked up from germline, CDR1 is SGHDN and CDR2 is FVKESK. CDR3 in amino acids: CASSQSRQGLAFF. In nucleotides, the CDR3 is TGTGCCAGCAGCCAAAGTCGACAGGGGTTAGCTTTCTTT.

The V gene is TRBV6-2 or TRBV6-3, the J gene TRBJ2-2; weak D call: TRBD1 (6 bases). Germline CDR1 and CDR2: MNHEY and SVGEGT. There are 16 residues in the CDR3. V lost 1 base and J 1 base, leaving 10 bases between the germline ends. CDR3 loop: CASSYFWTVNTGELFF. In nucleotides, the CDR3 is TGTGCCAGCAGTTACTTCTGGACAGTGAACACCGGGGAGCTGTTTTTT.

This clone was counted once. This chain uses TRBV9 with TRBJ2-7; 8 bases map to TRBD2. The V segment lost 1 base and the J segment 6 bases; nucleotides outside the gene matches: 12. CDR3 length: 16 amino acids. Per the germline V gene, CDR1 is SGDLS and CDR2 is YYNGEE. CDR3 region: CASSVSPGGRESEQYF. The CDR3 region has the DNA TGTGCCAGCAGCGTATCCCCGGGGGGGCGGGAAAGCGAGCAGTACTTC.

The chain carries TRBV19 and TRBJ2-1; D uncertain. Germline V gene lookup returns CDR1 LNHDA and CDR2 SQIVND (reference sequence). The CDR3 spans 11 residues. Trimming pared 3 bases from V and 6 bases from J, leaving 3 bases between. The DNA for the CDR3 is TGTGCCAGTAGTATCCTCAATGAGCAGTTCTTC. Amino acids: CASSILNEQFF.

The V call is TRBV15, the J call TRBJ2-3; 16 bases align to TRBD2. The CDR3 is made up of 21 amino acids. Germline lookup yields CDR1 LNHNV and CDR2 YYDKDF (reference sequence). The V segment lost 2 bases and the J segment 1 base; nucleotides outside the gene matches: 12. The CDR3 protein is CATSRTYPGLAGGKGTDTQYF. Written as DNA, the CDR3 is TGTGCCACCAGCAGAACATACCCGGGACTAGCGGGGGGGAAAGGCACAGATACGCAGTATTTT.

This chain joins TRBV7-9 and TRBJ1-1, with 11 bases identical to TRBD1. V shed 5 bases and J 5 bases; nucleotides not matched to a gene: 10. The length of the CDR3 is 16 residues. Germline V gene lookup returns CDR1 SEHNR and CDR2 FQNEAQ (reference sequence). The DNA of the CDR3 is TGTGCCAGCAGCCTCTATAGGACAGGGGGCGAGACTGAAGCTTTCTTT. Amino acids: CASSLYRTGGETEAFF.

This clone was recorded once. The chain has TRBV4-3 and TRBJ1-3; D remains unclear. The CDR3 contains 15 residues. With 1 base removed from V and 0 bases from J, the gap between germline ends came to 7 bases. CDR1 is LGHNA, CDR2 YSLEER, per germline. The CDR3 loop is CASSQAPDSGNTIYF. CDR3 sequence (DNA): TGCGCCAGCAGCCAAGCCCCAGACTCTGGAAACACCATATATTTT.

The chain couples TRBV6-2 or TRBV6-3 to TRBJ1-2, with 7 bases lining up with TRBD1. The CDR3 totals 14 residues. J lost 8 bases, V lost 0 bases, and 6 bases had no gene match. Per germline, CDR1 MNHEY and CDR2 SVGEGT. CDR3 in DNA: TGTGCCAGCAGTTACTCGGGGGGACAGCGAGGCTACACCTTC. Its protein product is CASSYSGGQRGYTF.

The chain carries TRBV3-1 (or the pseudogene TRBV3-2) and TRBJ1-6, with 7 bases fitting TRBD1. The V gene end was trimmed by 4 bases and the J gene end by 6 bases; junction bases not matched to a gene: 9. The CDR3 covers 16 residues. Per germline, CDR1 LGHDT and CDR2 YNNKEL (reference sequence). As DNA, the CDR3 is TGTGCCAGCAGCCGCACTACAGGGGTAGGTAATTCACCCCTCCACTTT. Its protein is CASSRTTGVGNSPLHF.

The J gene is TRBJ2-4, the V gene TRBV7-3; TRBD1 matches at 10 bases. The ends lost 3 bases at V and 5 bases at J; junction bases unmatched: 7. The CDR3 runs 16 residues. The germline V gene has CDR1 SGHTA and CDR2 FQGTGA. The DNA for the CDR3 is TGTGCCAGCAGCTTTTCCGGGACAGGGGAACAAAACATTCAGTACTTC. This gives the protein CASSFSGTGEQNIQYF.

The genes are TRBV18 and TRBJ1-1, with D perhaps TRBD1 (6 bases). CDR1 KGHSH and CDR2 LQKENI come from the germline V gene. CDR3 length equals 13 residues. Trimming left V 6 bases short and J 5 bases short, with 13 bases between. The DNA for the CDR3 is TGTGCCAGCTCCTATACAGGGAGAACTGAAGCTTTCTTT. This codes for CASSYTGRTEAFF.

V gene TRBV3-1 (or the pseudogene TRBV3-2) combines with J gene TRBJ2-2; possible D gene TRBD2, 7 bases. Trimming took 1 base from V and 3 from J, leaving 12 bases between them. In germline, CDR1 is LGHDT, CDR2 YNNKEL (reference sequence). The CDR3 loop spans 16 amino acids. CDR3 in amino acids: CASSQGGGADTGELFF. CDR3 DNA sequence: TGTGCCAGCAGCCAAGGTGGGGGGGCGGACACCGGGGAGCTGTTTTTT.

The gene calls are TRBV7-9 and TRBJ1-2; tentatively, D is TRBD1 (6 bases). This CDR3 has 15 amino acids. The V and J ends lost 0 bases and 4 bases respectively, with 12 bases between them. Germline assignment: CDR1 SEHNR and CDR2 FQNEAQ (reference sequence). The DNA for the CDR3 is TGTGCCAGCAGCTTAGCCAGGGGAACATCCTATGGCTACACCTTC. Encoded protein: CASSLARGTSYGYTF.

V usage is TRBV9 and J usage is TRBJ2-1, with 9 nucleotides matching TRBD2. The CDR3 spans 16 residues. The germline gives CDR1 SGDLS, CDR2 YYNGEE. The V and J ends lost 4 bases and 2 bases, in that order; junction bases with no gene match: 7. The CDR3 nucleotides are TGTGCCAGCAGCTTTAGCGGGAGCCCACCCTACAATGAGCAGTTCTTC. Its protein product is CASSFSGSPPYNEQFF.

In regard to this clone: This CDR3 is also generated by other DNA sequences in the sample. V usage is TRBV30 and J usage is TRBJ1-1; D perhaps matches TRBD1 (6 bases). This CDR3 has 13 amino acids. V was shortened by 3 bases and J by 0 bases, with 8 bases between the two germline ends. The germline V gene has CDR1 GTSNPN and CDR2 SVGIG (reference sequence). As DNA, the CDR3 is TGTGCCTGGAGCGGACAGATGAACACTGAAGCTTTCTTT. Protein product: CAWSGQMNTEAFF.